These 27 T cell receptor beta chains were sequenced from one sample in a study of T cell responses to AZD1222 COVID-19 vaccine. Repertoires were generated with immunoSEQ multiplex PCR, while TCRdb's copy carries only in-frame clones and drops some. The table has tens of thousands of clones, roughly 75% seen once. The starting material was peripheral blood, obtained 28 days after the second AZD1222 dose. Receptors were obtained from an adult who received the AZD1222 COVID-19 vaccine.

This chain links TRBV12-3 or TRBV12-4 with TRBJ2-3; D not certain. This CDR3 is 12 amino acids long. Trimming removed 3 bases from V and 8 bases from J, with 9 bases in between. This chain's CDR3 is CASSFIGSTQYF. The CDR3 DNA reads TGTGCCAGCAGTTTCATCGGATCTACGCAGTATTTT.

The chain uses TRBV12-5 and TRBJ2-3; 7 bases agree with TRBD2. The CDR3 totals 16 residues. CDR1 is LGHNT and CDR2 is FRNRAP in the germline V gene. The junction had 9 bases not matched to a gene; V was cut back by 2 bases and J by 4 bases. CDR3 protein: CASGLNPAGRADTQYF. The CDR3, as DNA: TGTGCTAGTGGTTTGAATCCAGCGGGGAGGGCAGATACGCAGTATTTT.

CDR3 in amino acids: CAATSTDTQYF. CDR3 nucleotide sequence: TGTGCCGCGACTAGCACAGATACGCAGTATTTT. This rearrangement joins TRBV7-9 to TRBJ2-3; D remains ambiguous. Germline lookup yields CDR1 SEHNR and CDR2 FQNEAQ (reference sequence). V dropped 11 bases and J dropped 0 bases, with 6 bases sitting between them. This CDR3 comprises 11 residues.

This rearrangement joins TRBV2 to TRBJ2-7, with D possibly matching TRBD2 (6 bases). Deletions cut 3 bases from V and 4 bases from J, with 7 bases between. Germline-derived CDR1 and CDR2 are SNHLY and FYNNEI. The CDR3 is 12 residues long. The chain's CDR3 is CASSEEGYEQYF. CDR3 bases: TGTGCCAGCAGTGAGGAGGGGTACGAGCAGTACTTC. Filled out from reference TRBV2 and TRBJ2-7, the complete variable domain reads EPEVTQTPSHQVTQMGQEVILRCVPISNHLYFYWYRQILGQKVEFLVSFYNNEISEKSEIFDDQFSVERPDGSNFTLKIRSTKLEDSAMYFCASSEEGYEQYFGPGTRLTVT.

The table lists this clone with a few counts. This chain joins TRBV28 and TRBJ1-1; D is perhaps TRBD1 (6 bases). Germline values: CDR1 MDHEN, CDR2 SYDVKM. The CDR3 sequence is 13 residues long. Trimming shortened V by 2 bases and J by 13 bases, and 17 bases separated the two germline ends. The CDR3 DNA is TGTGCCAGCAGTTTAGACACGAGGGGGATTGTTTTCTTT. It is translated as CASSLDTRGIVFF.

V usage is TRBV7-8 and J usage is TRBJ2-7; 10 nucleotides agree with TRBD1. V trimming: 1 base; J trimming: 3 bases; junction bases outside the gene matches: 3. This CDR3 contains 15 residues. Per the germline V gene, CDR1 is SGHVS and CDR2 is FQNEAQ. In DNA form, the CDR3 reads TGTGCCAGCAGCTTAGTAAGGACAGGGGGCTACGAGCAGTACTTC. Protein sequence: CASSLVRTGGYEQYF.

Concerning this clone: Germline is not matched at one junction end, which may reflect a read error. This rearrangement joins TRBV11-2 to TRBJ2-7; 7 nucleotides align to TRBD2. Germline assignment: CDR1 SGHAT and CDR2 FQNNGV. The CDR3 spans 11 residues. The CDR3 DNA reads as TGTGCCAGCAGCTTCGGGGGGAGGAAGGACTTC. Translated, it gives CASSFGGRKDF.

The rearrangement uses TRBV28 and TRBJ2-6; the D is unclear. V lost 10 bases and J 0 bases, leaving 16 bases between the germline ends. This CDR3 region has 16 residues. Germline assignment: CDR1 MDHEN and CDR2 SYDVKM. CDR3 protein: CAIDTDGDSGANVLTF. The DNA of the CDR3 is TGTGCCATCGATACGGACGGAGACTCTGGGGCCAACGTCCTGACTTTC.

About this clone itself: Other DNA sequences within the sample encode an identical CDR3. The chain is built from TRBV30 and TRBJ1-2, with D perhaps matching TRBD1 (5 bases). Trimming shortened V by 5 bases and J by 2 bases, and 9 bases separated the two germline ends. The germline CDR1 and CDR2 sequences are GTSNPN and SVGIG (reference sequence). The CDR3 contains 12 residues. CDR3 DNA: TGTGCCTGGGACAGTGAGAACTATGGCTACACCTTC. Translated: CAWDSENYGYTF.

This clone was picked up one time. This chain links TRBV23-1 with TRBJ2-7, with D tentatively TRBD1 or TRBD2 (5 bases each). TRBV23-1 is noted as an ORF with a role that remains uncertain. The CDR3 totals 14 residues. Trimming removed 7 bases at V and 3 bases at J, with 16 bases between. CDR3 residues: CASTGATGFYEQYF. The CDR3 DNA reads as TGCGCCAGCACCGGGGCTACGGGTTTCTACGAGCAGTACTTC.

In this sample, this clone turned up a few times. The chain's CDR3 is CASSAQGQPQHF. The DNA of the CDR3 is TGTGCCAGCAGTGCCCAAGGTCAGCCCCAGCATTTT. The J gene is TRBJ1-5, the V gene TRBV28, with unresolved D. CDR1 is MDHEN, CDR2 SYDVKM, per germline. The length of the CDR3 is 12 residues. V shed 5 bases and J shed 6 bases, with 8 bases lying between them.

The chain employs TRBV28 and TRBJ1-6; D might be TRBD1 (5 bases). V lost 3 bases to trimming and J lost 7 bases, with 16 bases between them. Germline V gene data show CDR1 as MDHEN and CDR2 as SYDVKM. The CDR3 totals 16 residues. The CDR3 spells CASSFGGANLNSPLHF. The CDR3 nucleotides read TGTGCCAGCAGTTTTGGTGGGGCTAACTTGAATTCACCCCTCCACTTT.

CDR3 coding DNA: TGTGCCAGTAGTATGGGGACTGGTTTATCAGCCTACGAGCAGTACTTC. It yields the protein CASSMGTGLSAYEQYF. The V call is TRBV19, the J call TRBJ2-7; weak D call: TRBD2 (6 bases). The germline gives CDR1 LNHDA, CDR2 SQIVND (reference sequence). The CDR3 length is 16 residues. Trimming pared 3 bases from V and 2 bases from J, leaving 17 bases between.

The rearrangement links TRBV4-3 to TRBJ1-5; D is possibly TRBD1 (6 bases). Trimming pared 1 base from V and 2 bases from J, leaving 18 bases between. CDR1 is LGHNA, CDR2 YSLEER, per germline. This CDR3 comprises 18 residues. CDR3 protein: CASSQGLQGEFGNQPQHF. The DNA of the CDR3 is TGCGCCAGCAGCCAAGGGCTACAGGGAGAGTTTGGCAATCAGCCCCAGCATTTT.

V usage is TRBV29-1 and J usage is TRBJ2-1; no firm D call. From germline, CDR1 is SQVTM and CDR2 ANQGSEA. The CDR3 loop spans 13 amino acids. DNA for the CDR3: TGCAGAGCACGCGATGGGATTTCGGGCGAGCAGTTCTTC. Encoded protein: CRARDGISGEQFF.

This chain uses TRBV5-1 with TRBJ1-1, with D perhaps TRBD1 (6 bases). The CDR3 contains 16 residues. Germline CDR1 and CDR2: SGHRS and YFSETQ. The V end lost 4 bases, the J end lost 1 base, and 17 bases lay between the germline ends. In nucleotides, the CDR3 is TGCGCCAGCAGCCCTACAGGGTCCCTCGGGAACACTGAAGCTTTCTTT. This gives the protein CASSPTGSLGNTEAFF.

The V call is TRBV21-1, the J call TRBJ1-4; the table's D call, TRBD1, was not checked against the DNA. TRBV21-1 is an annotated pseudogene. This CDR3 has 17 amino acids. This CDR3 reads CASNSDRGTETNEKLFF. Written as DNA, the CDR3 is TGTGCCAGCAATTCGGATAGGGGAACTGAGACTAATGAAAAACTGTTTTTT.

The chain combines TRBV12-3 or TRBV12-4 with TRBJ2-2, with no clear D. This CDR3 has 11 residues. Between the trimmed V and J ends, which lost 5 bases and 10 bases, there was a span of 8 bases. CDR3 sequence: CASSLTPELFF. Written as DNA, the CDR3 is TGTGCCAGCAGTCTTACACCGGAGCTGTTTTTT.

V is TRBV6-5 and J is TRBJ2-7; TRBD2 aligns across 10 bases. Germline V gene lookup returns CDR1 MNHEY and CDR2 SVGAGI. Unmatched junction bases numbered 3, after V lost 6 bases and J lost 1 base. This CDR3 is 14 amino acids long. This CDR3 is CASSQTSGSYEQYF. Written as DNA, the CDR3 is TGTGCCAGCAGCCAGACTAGCGGGTCCTACGAGCAGTACTTC.

This chain uses TRBV9 with TRBJ2-3; D uncertain. Per germline, CDR1 SGDLS and CDR2 YYNGEE. V shed 2 bases and J shed 6 bases, with 16 bases lying between them. The CDR3 is 15 residues long. CDR3 loop: CASSVQDRIVDTQYF. Written as DNA, the CDR3 is TGTGCCAGCAGCGTCCAGGACCGGATTGTCGATACGCAGTATTTT.

The chain couples TRBV28 to TRBJ2-5; D remains ambiguous. The CDR3 consists of 11 residues. V shed 8 bases and J shed 5 bases, with 9 bases lying between them. The germline V gene encodes CDR1 MDHEN and CDR2 SYDVKM. The CDR3 DNA sequence: TGTGCCAGCGGGCCTAGGGAGACCCAGTACTTC. Its protein product is CASGPRETQYF.

The CDR3 reads CASSLDRDSPLHF. The CDR3 DNA reads as TGTGCCAGCAGCTTGGACAGGGACTCACCCCTCCACTTT. This chain connects TRBV5-6 to TRBJ1-6, with TRBD1 as a possible D gene (6 bases). Germline assignment: CDR1 SGHDT and CDR2 YYEEEE. The V gene lost 0 bases and the J gene lost 10 bases, with 8 bases spanning the gap. This CDR3 region has 13 residues.

This clone was found once. The V gene is TRBV27, the J gene TRBJ2-5, with a weak D call TRBD1 (6 bases). This CDR3 comprises 14 residues. The V gene lost 6 bases and the J gene lost 2 bases, with 13 bases spanning the gap. In germline, CDR1 is MNHEY, CDR2 SMNVEV (reference sequence). In DNA form, the CDR3 reads TGTGCCAGCAGCACAGCCGGGACACAAGAGACCCAGTACTTC. It codes for CASSTAGTQETQYF.

The chain couples TRBV9 to TRBJ2-7; 10 bases line up with TRBD1. V gave up 0 bases and J gave up 1 base; unmatched junction bases: 4. Germline CDR1 reads SGDLS; CDR2 reads YYNGEE. The CDR3 extends over 16 amino acids. CDR3 region: CASSVGSGQGSYEQYF. DNA for the CDR3: TGTGCCAGCAGCGTAGGGTCGGGACAGGGGTCCTACGAGCAGTACTTC.

The CDR3 spells CASTNVLVSNTEAFF. CDR3 nucleotide sequence: TGTGCCAGCACCAATGTCTTAGTGTCGAACACTGAAGCTTTCTTT. The rearrangement uses TRBV6-5 and TRBJ1-1; D unresolved. CDR1 and CDR2 from the germline V gene are MNHEY and SVGAGI. The V gene lost 7 bases and the J gene lost 1 base, with 16 bases spanning the gap. This CDR3 spans 15 amino acids.

The rearrangement uses TRBV11-2 and TRBJ1-6; D not resolved. Germline V lookup: CDR1 SGHAT, CDR2 FQNNGV. This CDR3 contains 16 residues. V shed 3 bases and J shed 0 bases, with 9 bases lying between them. CDR3 in DNA: TGTGCCAGCAGCTTTCACCCCATCTCCTATAATTCACCCCTCCACTTT. Protein product: CASSFHPISYNSPLHF.

This clone has just one count. V gene TRBV7-2 combines with J gene TRBJ2-3; D gene unclear. The germline CDR1 and CDR2 sequences are SGHTA and FQGNSA. CDR3 size: 14 residues. V was shortened by 5 bases and J by 3 bases, with 12 bases between the two germline ends. The CDR3 here is CASSLQAATDTQYF. CDR3 DNA sequence: TGTGCCAGCAGCCTCCAGGCAGCTACAGATACGCAGTATTTT. Based on the CDR3 plus reference TRBV7-2 and TRBJ2-3, the full variable domain is GAGVSQSPSNKVTEKGKDVELRCDPISGHTALYWYRQSLGQGLEFLIYFQGNSAPDKSGLPSDRFSAERTGGSVSTLTIQRTQQEDSAVYLCASSLQAATDTQYFGPGTRLTVL.